A selection of T cell receptor beta chains follows, all from one sample in a study of cytomegalovirus exposure and HLA in healthy donors. This table comes from immunoSEQ multiplex PCR, and its TCRdb copy is limited to in-frame clones, with some not included. The table includes around 200,000 clones, roughly 80% detected once. The source material was PBMCs. The receptor source for this set is a man aged 50-59 years in good health and CMV-seronegative. Both conserved end residues are part of each CDR3. The D gene is left open where the match is weak. Clone size appears in some rows only: once, few, many, or a class for an expanded clone.

j_call: TRBJ1-1; clone_size: NA; d_call: TRBD1; v_call: TRBV5-5; cdr3_nt: TGTGCCAGCAGCCCACTAAGACAGGGGAACACTGAAGCTTTCTTT; cdr3_aa: CASSPLRQGNTEAFF
j_call: TRBJ2-2; clone_size: NA; d_call: TRBD2; v_call: TRBV7-9; cdr3_nt: TGTGCCAGCAGCTTAGGTGTTAGCGGGGGCTCGAACACCGGGGAGCTGTTTTTT; cdr3_aa: CASSLGVSGGSNTGELFF
j_call: TRBJ2-3; clone_size: NA; d_call: TRBD1; v_call: TRBV27; cdr3_nt: TGTGCCAGCAAAGGGGACAGAACAGATACGCAGTATTTT; cdr3_aa: CASKGDRTDTQYF
j_call: TRBJ2-5; clone_size: once; d_call: NA; v_call: TRBV2; cdr3_nt: TGTGCCAGCAGTGATAGATCCCCCCCCACGGCGGGGCGCGAGACCCAGTACTTC; cdr3_aa: CASSDRSPPTAGRETQYF
j_call: TRBJ1-2; clone_size: NA; d_call: TRBD1; v_call: TRBV7-2; cdr3_nt: TGTGCCAGCAGCTTAGGAACAGGGGTGGGCTATGGCTACACCTTC; cdr3_aa: CASSLGTGVGYGYTF
j_call: TRBJ2-7; clone_size: NA; d_call: TRBD1; v_call: TRBV6-1; cdr3_nt: TGTGCCAGCAGTGAAGCGCCGGGACAGATCTACGAGCAGTACTTC; cdr3_aa: CASSEAPGQIYEQYF
j_call: TRBJ2-1; clone_size: NA; d_call: NA; v_call: TRBV4-1; cdr3_nt: TGCGCCAGCAGCCAAGAAGAGTCCGCTGAGCAGTTCTTC; cdr3_aa: CASSQEESAEQFF
j_call: TRBJ1-5; clone_size: NA; d_call: TRBD1; v_call: TRBV25-1; cdr3_nt: TGTGCCAGCAGTGAATTAATAGGGACAGAATATAGCAATCAGCCTCAGCATTTT; cdr3_aa: CASSELIGTEYSNQPQHF
j_call: TRBJ2-7; clone_size: few; d_call: NA; v_call: TRBV5-1; cdr3_nt: TGCGCCAGCAGCGTGGCCCCCATGGAGGAGCAGTACTTC; cdr3_aa: CASSVAPMEEQYF
j_call: TRBJ1-6; clone_size: NA; d_call: TRBD1; v_call: TRBV27; cdr3_nt: TGTGCCAGCAGTTTGGCCGGGACAGGGGATTATTCACCCCTCCACTTT; cdr3_aa: CASSLAGTGDYSPLHF
j_call: TRBJ2-3; clone_size: NA; d_call: NA; v_call: TRBV5-1; cdr3_nt: TGCGCCAGCAGCTCCCAAAGCACAGATACGCAGTATTTT; cdr3_aa: CASSSQSTDTQYF
j_call: TRBJ1-2; clone_size: NA; d_call: NA; v_call: TRBV30; cdr3_nt: TGTGCCTGGAGTGGGGCAGGGGAGAACTATGGCTACACCTTC; cdr3_aa: CAWSGAGENYGYTF
j_call: TRBJ2-1; clone_size: NA; d_call: NA; v_call: TRBV9; cdr3_nt: TGTGCCAGCAGCGCCAGCACGGACAGCAATGAGCAGTTCTTC; cdr3_aa: CASSASTDSNEQFF
j_call: TRBJ1-6; clone_size: NA; d_call: TRBD1; v_call: TRBV19; cdr3_nt: TGTGCCAGTAGTTTACAGGGGTCTGGTACACCCCTCCACTTT; cdr3_aa: CASSLQGSGTPLHF
j_call: TRBJ1-5; clone_size: NA; d_call: NA; v_call: TRBV19; cdr3_nt: TGTGCCAGTAGTATACCGGGGAGGGGCAATCAGCCCCAGCATTTT; cdr3_aa: CASSIPGRGNQPQHF
j_call: TRBJ2-5; clone_size: NA; d_call: NA; v_call: TRBV7-8; cdr3_nt: TGTGCCAGCAGCCAGACAGAAACACAAGAGACCCAGTACTTC; cdr3_aa: CASSQTETQETQYF
j_call: TRBJ2-1; clone_size: few; d_call: TRBD2; v_call: TRBV11-2; cdr3_nt: TGTGCCAGCAGCTTTTTGTTAGCGGGGGGGCCTGCGAAGAATGAGCAGTTCTTC; cdr3_aa: CASSFLLAGGPAKNEQFF
j_call: TRBJ1-5; clone_size: NA; d_call: NA; v_call: TRBV4-3; cdr3_nt: TGCGCCAGCAGCCAAGATTCGGTCCGTCAGCCCCAGCATTTT; cdr3_aa: CASSQDSVRQPQHF